This is a list of T cell receptor beta chains from one sample in a study of T-cell memory formation after mild COVID-19. TCRdb reanalysed the 5' RACE reads using MiXCR and keeps one entry per CDR3 protein. There are about 210,000 distinct CDR3 sequences in the sample; about 10% occur only once, and around 2.9% lies in the top ten. What was sequenced was PBMCs or a T cell subset sorted from them (not recorded which). The receptors shown here come from a man aged 18-30 years who had mild COVID-19 (a few samples of this study predate the infection). Cell type and time point are not known. Each CDR3 is given with its conserved first and last residue. A D gene is named only where the DNA matches it firmly. Clone size is given for some rows only: seen once, a few or many times, or a class if the clone is expanded.

CDR3 protein,CDR3 DNA,clone size,V gene,J gene,D gene
CASGNHGGTDTQYF,TGTGCCAGCGGAAATCACGGGGGGACAGATACGCAGTATTTT,many,TRBV12-3/TRBV12-4,TRBJ2-3,TRBD2
CASTRAGLSYGYTF,TGTGCCAGCACCCGCGCAGGGCTATCCTATGGCTACACCTTC,NA,TRBV7-2,TRBJ1-2,NA
CASSKQRGGLDETQYF,TGTGCCAGCAGTAAGCAGCGGGGGGGCCTGGATGAGACCCAGTACTTC,few,TRBV7-2,TRBJ2-5,TRBD2
CASSLNVNTEAFF,TGTGCCAGCAGCTTAAATGTGAACACTGAAGCTTTCTTT,few,TRBV7-3,TRBJ1-1,NA
CASSPRLAGSSAVEQFF,TGCGCCAGCAGCCCCCGGCTAGCGGGGTCCTCGGCAGTAGAGCAGTTCTTC,NA,TRBV5-1,TRBJ2-1,TRBD2
CASSFTGTGLTEAFF,TGTGCCAGCAGTTTTACCGGGACAGGGTTAACTGAAGCTTTCTTT,few,TRBV12-3/TRBV12-4,TRBJ1-1,TRBD1
CATSPSGTGNTGELFF,TGTGCCACCAGTCCATCGGGGACAGGGAACACCGGGGAGCTGTTTTTT,NA,TRBV24-1,TRBJ2-2,TRBD1
CATKGQNSGELFF,TGTGCCACCAAGGGGCAGAATTCCGGGGAGCTGTTTTTT,few,TRBV24-1,TRBJ2-2,NA
CASGEVRGNTGELFF,TGCGCCAGCGGGGAAGTGCGGGGAAACACCGGGGAGCTGTTTTTT,NA,TRBV5-1,TRBJ2-2,NA
CSASPPPGQGPDTQYF,TGCAGTGCTAGTCCCCCTCCGGGACAGGGTCCAGATACGCAGTATTTT,many,TRBV20-1,TRBJ2-3,TRBD1
CASSYRWETQYF,TGTGCCAGCAGTTACAGGTGGGAGACCCAGTACTTC,few,TRBV6-2/TRBV6-3,TRBJ2-5,NA
CASSLALAANTGELFF,TGTGCCAGCAGTTTAGCCCTAGCGGCTAACACCGGGGAGCTGTTTTTT,NA,TRBV12-3/TRBV12-4,TRBJ2-2,TRBD2
CASTRTTSGGSTDTQYF,TGTGCCAGCACCCGAACGACTAGCGGGGGGAGCACAGATACGCAGTATTTT,many,TRBV9,TRBJ2-3,TRBD2
CSARDILAYEQYF,TGCAGTGCCCGGGACATCCTTGCCTACGAGCAGTACTTC,few,TRBV20-1,TRBJ2-7,NA
CASSEHRWEGLYGYTF,TGTGCCAGCAGTGAGCACAGGTGGGAGGGCTTATATGGCTACACCTTC,NA,TRBV7-2,TRBJ1-2,NA
CASSLFGPGGTDTQYF,TGTGCCAGCAGCTTATTTGGGCCAGGGGGGACAGATACGCAGTATTTT,NA,TRBV5-5,TRBJ2-3,NA
CASSPIKHPGQPQHF,TGTGCCAGCTCACCAATAAAACATCCGGGGCAGCCCCAGCATTTT,many,TRBV18,TRBJ1-5,NA
CATSPGGFYNEQFF,TGTGCCACCAGTCCAGGGGGTTTCTACAATGAGCAGTTCTTC,many,TRBV24-1,TRBJ2-1,TRBD1
CASSSLAGPVGNEQFF,TGCGCCAGCAGCTCCCTAGCGGGGCCGGTAGGGAATGAGCAGTTCTTC,NA,TRBV5-1,TRBJ2-1,TRBD2
CASTSTQSSYNEQFF,TGCGCCAGCACCTCGACACAGAGCTCCTACAATGAGCAGTTCTTC,few,TRBV5-1,TRBJ2-1,NA
CASRKGGGRDSDSPLHF,TGTGCCAGCAGGAAAGGCGGCGGTCGGGACTCCGATTCACCCCTCCACTTT,NA,TRBV21-1,TRBJ1-6,NA
CASGAAGLNTEAFF,TGTGCCAGTGGGGCGGCGGGCTTGAACACTGAAGCTTTCTTT,few,TRBV27,TRBJ1-1,NA
CASQGLAGGLNEQFF,TGCGCCAGCCAGGGACTAGCGGGGGGCCTCAATGAGCAGTTCTTC,NA,TRBV5-1,TRBJ2-1,TRBD2
CASSGQGMAYEQYF,TGTGCCAGCAGCGGACAGGGTATGGCCTACGAGCAGTACTTC,few,TRBV7-9,TRBJ2-7,TRBD1
CASSFAGGSLLDEQFF,TGTGCCAGCAGCTTCGCAGGGGGCTCCCTATTGGATGAGCAGTTCTTC,few,TRBV5-6,TRBJ2-1,TRBD1
CASSLVGGRAQNEQFF,TGTGCCAGCAGCTTAGTGGGCGGGAGGGCCCAGAATGAGCAGTTCTTC,NA,TRBV7-2,TRBJ2-1,TRBD2
CAGTRVVGYEQYF,TGTGCCGGAACACGGGTAGTGGGATACGAGCAGTACTTC,NA,TRBV24-1,TRBJ2-7,NA
CASSPLGESNQPQHF,TGTGCCAGCAGCCCCCTTGGGGAAAGCAATCAGCCCCAGCATTTT,few,TRBV11-2,TRBJ1-5,NA
CASSVGGGRYEQYF,TGTGCCAGCAGCGTAGGGGGGGGCCGCTACGAGCAGTACTTC,few,TRBV9,TRBJ2-7,NA
CASSYRGQGYPLHF,TGTGCCAGCAGTTACCGGGGACAGGGTTATCCCCTCCACTTT,few,TRBV6-2/TRBV6-3,TRBJ1-6,TRBD1
CASSPIKGDTAKNIQYF,TGCGCCAGCAGCCCCATCAAGGGGGACACAGCCAAAAACATTCAGTACTTC,NA,TRBV4-1,TRBJ2-4,NA
CASSLAGGPKNIQYF,TGTGCCAGCAGCCTAGCGGGGGGGCCCAAAAACATTCAGTACTTC,few,TRBV4-2,TRBJ2-4,TRBD2
CASSPIGTGSTDTQYF,TGTGCCAGCAGCCCAATCGGGACAGGGAGCACAGATACGCAGTATTTT,NA,TRBV7-6,TRBJ2-3,TRBD1
CASSLWGQPGGELFF,TGTGCCAGCAGTTTATGGGGACAGCCCGGCGGGGAGCTGTTTTTT,NA,TRBV12-3/TRBV12-4,TRBJ2-2,TRBD1
CASRAGGELFF,TGTGCCAGCCGTGCGGGCGGGGAGCTGTTTTTT,many,TRBV6-5,TRBJ2-2,NA
CASSQDLEGYRETQYF,TGCGCCAGCAGCCAAGATCTCGAGGGGTATCGGGAGACCCAGTACTTC,few,TRBV4-3,TRBJ2-5,NA
CSADGTGGAGTYGYTF,TGCAGTGCGGACGGGACAGGGGGCGCGGGGACCTATGGCTACACCTTC,NA,TRBV20-1,TRBJ1-2,TRBD1
CSAGKPSGGWSYEQYF,TGCAGTGCTGGAAAGCCTAGCGGGGGTTGGTCCTACGAGCAGTACTTC,few,TRBV20-1,TRBJ2-7,TRBD2
CASSAGRAHEQFF,TGTGCCAGCAGTGCGGGCAGGGCACATGAGCAGTTCTTC,NA,TRBV6-4,TRBJ2-1,NA
CASSYSWGSSYGYTF,TGTGCCAGCAGTTACTCGTGGGGGAGTAGCTATGGCTACACCTTC,NA,TRBV6-5,TRBJ1-2,NA
CASSLQGGESPLHF,TGTGCCAGCAGTCTACAGGGTGGGGAGTCACCCCTCCACTTT,few,TRBV2,TRBJ1-6,NA
CASSVGSGVGQPQHF,TGTGCCAGCAGCGTAGGGTCCGGGGTCGGGCAGCCCCAGCATTTT,NA,TRBV9,TRBJ1-5,NA
CASSQHPIGAGELFF,TGTGCCAGCAGCCAGCACCCGATAGGGGCCGGGGAGCTGTTTTTT,NA,TRBV7-2,TRBJ2-2,NA
CAWSHPTGQETQYF,TGTGCCTGGAGTCACCCGACAGGGCAAGAGACCCAGTACTTC,NA,TRBV30,TRBJ2-5,TRBD1
CASSQHVRGGGTTDTQYF,TGTGCCAGCAGCCAACACGTCCGGGGCGGGGGGACGACAGATACGCAGTATTTT,many,TRBV3-1,TRBJ2-3,TRBD2
CASSTGQNTEAFF,TGCGCCAGCAGCACAGGACAAAACACTGAAGCTTTCTTT,NA,TRBV5-1,TRBJ1-1,NA
CASSLAGSEQFF,TGTGCCAGCAGCTTAGCCGGGAGTGAGCAGTTCTTC,few,TRBV7-2,TRBJ2-1,NA
CSARDGLAGGNEQFF,TGCAGTGCTAGAGATGGACTAGCGGGAGGCAATGAGCAGTTCTTC,NA,TRBV20-1,TRBJ2-1,TRBD2
CASIFDRGGNTEAFF,TGTGCCAGCATTTTCGACAGGGGTGGAAACACTGAAGCTTTCTTT,NA,TRBV28,TRBJ1-1,TRBD1
CSTTQGRTEAFF,TGCAGCACGACACAGGGGCGCACTGAAGCTTTCTTT,NA,TRBV29-1,TRBJ1-1,TRBD1
CASSLSRFADTQYF,TGTGCCAGCAGCTTAAGCAGGTTCGCAGATACGCAGTATTTT,NA,TRBV7-3,TRBJ2-3,NA
CASSQEHTNTGELFF,TGTGCCAGCAGCCAAGAGCACACGAACACCGGGGAGCTGTTTTTT,few,TRBV4-2,TRBJ2-2,NA
CASSPNTDTEAFF,TGTGCCAGCTCACCCAACACGGACACTGAAGCTTTCTTT,many,TRBV18,TRBJ1-1,NA
CASSQQGVGEAFF,TGTGCCAGCAGCCAACAGGGTGTTGGGGAAGCTTTCTTT,few,TRBV7-2,TRBJ1-1,NA
CASSYDPNNTEAFF,TGTGCCAGCAGTTACGACCCAAACAACACTGAAGCTTTCTTT,NA,TRBV6-2/TRBV6-3,TRBJ1-1,NA
CASSLSLHSAYNEQFF,TGTGCCAGCAGTTTGTCCCTCCACTCGGCTTACAATGAGCAGTTCTTC,NA,TRBV12-3/TRBV12-4,TRBJ2-1,NA
CASTLGGVTQYF,TGTGCCAGCACCCTAGGGGGGGTGACCCAGTACTTC,few,TRBV11-2,TRBJ2-5,NA
CATTRGPETEAFF,TGTGCCACCACTCGGGGGCCGGAGACTGAAGCTTTCTTT,NA,TRBV15,TRBJ1-1,NA
CASSWEPISNYGYTF,TGTGCCAGCAGCTGGGAACCTATTTCTAACTATGGCTACACCTTC,NA,TRBV7-2,TRBJ1-2,NA
CASSYNQHTDTQYF,TGTGCCAGCAGTTACAATCAGCACACAGATACGCAGTATTTT,NA,TRBV6-5,TRBJ2-3,NA